This is a list of T cell receptor beta chains from one sample in a study of shared clonotypes between healthy human individuals. Sequencing used immunoSEQ multiplex PCR; TCRdb keeps in-frame clones, though not all of them. This sample carries 1.6 million or so clones, roughly 98.5% of them seen once, and the ten largest clones take roughly 0.35%. Input material: naive CD4+ T cells sorted from blood. The receptor source for this set is a man aged 25-45 years in good health. Both conserved end residues are part of each CDR3. A D gene is named only where the DNA matches it firmly. Some rows have no size entry. The others give once, few or many, or a class for an expanded clone.

D gene,clone size,CDR3 length,V gene,J gene,CDR3 protein,CDR3 DNA
TRBD1,once,16,TRBV5-1,TRBJ2-5,CASSTEPMTGQETQYF,TGCGCCAGCAGCACTGAACCAATGACAGGGCAGGAGACCCAGTACTTC
NA,NA,18,TRBV5-1,TRBJ2-3,CASFSNPGRPGVSDTQYF,TGCGCCAGCTTCTCTAATCCGGGACGGCCGGGTGTTAGCGATACGCAGTATTTT
TRBD1,NA,13,TRBV27,TRBJ2-7,CASNQGVSYEQYF,TGTGCCAGCAACCAGGGGGTATCCTACGAGCAGTACTTC
TRBD2,NA,18,TRBV19,TRBJ2-7,CASSRYSTGLAGVREQYF,TGTGCCAGCTCAAGGTACAGTACTGGGCTAGCGGGAGTACGGGAGCAGTACTTC
NA,NA,13,TRBV6-5,TRBJ1-2,CASSSINRYGYTF,TGTGCCAGCAGTTCCATCAATCGGTACGGCTACACCTTC
TRBD2,NA,16,TRBV10-3,TRBJ2-7,CATHPRTSGITYEQYF,TGTGCCACCCACCCCCGGACTAGCGGGATTACCTACGAGCAGTACTTC
NA,NA,15,TRBV30,TRBJ1-2,CAWSGDRYTNYGYTF,TGTGCCTGGAGTGGAGACAGGTATACTAACTATGGCTACACCTTC
NA,NA,15,TRBV7-6,TRBJ2-3,CASSLVPGSTDTQYF,TGTGCCAGCAGCTTAGTGCCGGGTAGCACAGATACGCAGTATTTT
TRBD1,once,17,TRBV4-1,TRBJ1-1,CASRPLGTGRQGTEAFF,TGCGCCAGCAGGCCCCTGGGGACAGGAAGACAAGGCACTGAAGCTTTCTTT
NA,NA,15,TRBV27,TRBJ2-7,CASSSLARFSYEQYF,TGTGCCAGCAGTTCCCTGGCGAGATTTTCCTACGAGCAGTACTTC
NA,NA,16,TRBV5-1,TRBJ2-1,CASSWGIYSSYNEQFF,TGCGCCAGCAGCTGGGGGATCTACAGCTCCTACAATGAGCAGTTCTTC
TRBD2,NA,16,TRBV9,TRBJ2-1,CASSLRLAGGPVEQFF,TGTGCCAGCAGCCTGAGACTAGCGGGAGGGCCTGTTGAGCAGTTCTTC
TRBD1,NA,16,TRBV30,TRBJ1-4,CAWGQGAFPTNEKLFF,TGTGCCTGGGGACAGGGGGCATTTCCAACTAATGAAAAACTGTTTTTT
NA,NA,11,TRBV29-1,TRBJ2-7,CSVARAYEQYF,TGCAGCGTCGCGAGAGCGTACGAGCAGTACTTC
NA,NA,12,TRBV10-1,TRBJ2-1,CASSENLNEQFF,TGCGCCAGCAGTGAGAACCTTAATGAGCAGTTCTTC